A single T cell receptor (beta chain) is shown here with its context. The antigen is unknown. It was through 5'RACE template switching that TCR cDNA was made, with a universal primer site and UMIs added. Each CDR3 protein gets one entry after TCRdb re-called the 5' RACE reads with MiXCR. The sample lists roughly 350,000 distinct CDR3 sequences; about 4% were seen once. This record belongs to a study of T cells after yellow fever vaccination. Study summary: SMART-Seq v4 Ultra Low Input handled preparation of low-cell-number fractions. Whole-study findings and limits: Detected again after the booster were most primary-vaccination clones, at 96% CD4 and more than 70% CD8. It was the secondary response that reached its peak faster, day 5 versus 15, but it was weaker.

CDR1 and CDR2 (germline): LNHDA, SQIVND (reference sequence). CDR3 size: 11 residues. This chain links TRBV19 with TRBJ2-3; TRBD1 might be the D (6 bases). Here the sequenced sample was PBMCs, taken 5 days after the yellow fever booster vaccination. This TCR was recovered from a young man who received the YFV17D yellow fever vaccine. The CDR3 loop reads CTSSRGDTQYF. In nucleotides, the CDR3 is TGTACCTCATCCAGGGGAGATACGCAGTATTTT.